The sequence of this T cell receptor beta chain was determined in a study of blood T cell repertoires in COVID-19. CDR3 length equals 13 residues. The germline gives CDR1 SNHLY, CDR2 FYNNEI. With 7 bases removed from V and 8 bases from J, the gap between germline ends came to 14 bases. Original methodology: Nucleated cell counts were estimated from reference gene primer amplification. Sequenced by immunoSEQ multiplex PCR; TCRdb stores in-frame clones only, minus some. The DNA was the basis for D and trimming; V, J and clone size are from that table. This table has 3,600 or so clones, 70% appearing once.

The receptor was derived from a man between 65 and 85 years old with active COVID-19. The chain uses TRBV2 and TRBJ1-4, with a possible D match to TRBD1 (6 bases). The sequenced sample was peripheral blood. The CDR3 DNA reads as TGTGCCAGCAACAGGGAAGGGGAGGAAAAACTGTTTTTT. It yields the protein CASNREGEEKLFF.